This passage covers 26 T cell receptor beta chains from one sample sequenced in a study of cytomegalovirus exposure and HLA in healthy donors. The primer mix had 60 Vbeta and 13 Jbeta primers. Repertoires were generated with immunoSEQ multiplex PCR, while TCRdb's copy carries only in-frame clones and drops some. The table lists around 150,000 clones, approximately 71% of them singletons, with around 4% in the top ten. The sequencing sample was made of PBMCs. The origin of the receptors is a woman aged 18-29 years in good health and CMV-seropositive.

The V gene is TRBV4-1, the J gene TRBJ2-7; D remains unclear. V dropped 1 base and J dropped 2 bases, with 3 bases sitting between them. In germline, CDR1 is MGHRA, CDR2 YSYEKL. CDR3 length equals 12 residues. The CDR3 region is CASSQGPYEQYF. In DNA, the CDR3 is TGCGCCAGCAGCCAAGGGCCCTACGAGCAGTACTTC.

This clone was observed a handful of times. The rearrangement uses TRBV5-1 and TRBJ1-5; D is undetermined. Trimming shortened V by 7 bases and J by 4 bases, and 12 bases separated the two germline ends. This CDR3 is built from 13 residues. Germline V gene sequence: CDR1 SGHRS, CDR2 YFSETQ. CDR3 in amino acids: CASRNSENQPQHF. CDR3 DNA: TGCGCCAGCCGAAATAGCGAAAATCAGCCCCAGCATTTT. Complete variable domain (other parts from reference TRBV5-1 and TRBJ1-5): KAGVTQTPRYLIKTRGQQVTLSCSPISGHRSVSWYQQTPGQGLQFLFEYFSETQRNKGNFPGRFSGRQFSNSRSEMNVSTLELGDSALYLCASRNSENQPQHFGDGTRLSIL.

The rearrangement links TRBV19 to TRBJ2-5, with no clear D. Germline assignment: CDR1 LNHDA and CDR2 SQIVND (reference sequence). The CDR3 extends over 14 amino acids. The V and J ends lost 6 bases and 0 bases respectively, with 11 bases between them. CDR3 protein: CASSLLGYQETQYF. CDR3 in DNA: TGTGCCAGTAGCCTCCTAGGCTACCAAGAGACCCAGTACTTC.

The CDR3 sequence is CASSMTSGRAGASETQYF. In nucleotides, the CDR3 is TGTGCCAGTAGTATGACTAGCGGGAGGGCCGGTGCCTCGGAGACCCAGTACTTC. The genes are TRBV19 and TRBJ2-5; 14 nucleotides line up with TRBD2. The ends lost 3 bases at V and 5 bases at J; junction bases unmatched: 11. Germline CDR1 LNHDA, CDR2 SQIVND (reference sequence). This CDR3 contains 18 residues.

This sequence joins TRBV4-3 and TRBJ2-1; unclear D gene. The CDR3 is 15 residues long. Trimming stripped 2 bases from V and 1 base from J, with 9 bases between. Germline CDR1 reads LGHNA; CDR2 reads YSLEER. The CDR3 DNA reads as TGCGCCAGCAGCCAAAGTCGAGGTTCCTACAATGAGCAGTTCTTC. It is translated as CASSQSRGSYNEQFF.

This clone was seen a few times. The chain carries TRBV2 and TRBJ1-6; TRBD1 is a possible D gene (6 bases). The CDR3 runs 15 residues. The V gene's germline CDR1 is SNHLY and CDR2 FYNNEI. V was clipped by 6 bases and J by 8 bases, with 17 bases between them. The DNA of the CDR3 is TGTGCCAGCAGCCAACCCGACAGGTCCGATTCACCCCTCCACTTT. It codes for CASSQPDRSDSPLHF.

This chain connects TRBV5-4 to TRBJ2-7; 11 nucleotides align to TRBD2. Germline CDR1 reads SGHNT; CDR2 reads YYREEE (reference sequence). V lost 4 bases and J lost 0; bases outside the gene matches: 12. The CDR3 length is 18 residues. The CDR3 protein is CASSPGAGLAGSSYEQYF. CDR3 in DNA: TGTGCCAGCAGCCCGGGGGCCGGACTAGCGGGTAGCTCCTACGAGCAGTACTTC.

This clone was detected once. The chain carries TRBV2 and TRBJ2-7; D not resolved. This CDR3 spans 15 amino acids. Germline V CDR1 and CDR2: SNHLY, FYNNEI. Trimming pared 0 bases from V and 6 bases from J, leaving 15 bases between. The DNA for the CDR3 is TGTGCCAGCAGTGAAGCCGGGTCCTACGGCCGCGAGCAGTACTTC. Translating it yields CASSEAGSYGREQYF.

The table lists this clone with a few counts. This sequence joins TRBV10-3 and TRBJ1-4, with 8 nucleotides matching TRBD1. After removal of 8 bases from V and 5 bases from J, the junction contained 10 bases not matched to a gene. The CDR3 has 15 amino acids. CDR1 ENHRY and CDR2 SYGVKD come from the germline V gene. The CDR3 reads CAIGNRGSSNEKLFF. DNA of the CDR3: TGTGCCATCGGAAACAGGGGGAGTTCGAATGAAAAACTGTTTTTT.

The chain employs TRBV27 and TRBJ1-2, with D perhaps matching TRBD1 (6 bases). Trimming took off 0 bases at V and 7 bases at J, with 15 bases between the two ends. Germline lookup yields CDR1 MNHEY and CDR2 SMNVEV (reference sequence). This CDR3 has 15 residues. The CDR3 DNA is TGTGCCAGCAGTTTATCTACTACAGGGTTCGGTGGCTACACCTTC. This encodes CASSLSTTGFGGYTF.

This chain uses TRBV29-1 with TRBJ1-2, with TRBD1 matching over 8 bases. This CDR3 is built from 13 residues. Trimming cost V 3 bases and J 3 bases; bases outside gene matches: 3. The germline CDR1 and CDR2 sequences are SQVTM and ANQGSEA. CDR3 sequence (DNA): TGCAGCGTTGACAAACAGGGGGACTATGGCTACACCTTC. It specifies CSVDKQGDYGYTF. Full variable domain (rest looked up from reference TRBV29-1 and TRBJ1-2): SAVISQKPSRDICQRGTSLTIQCQVDSQVTMMFWYRQQPGQSLTLIATANQGSEATYESGFVIDKFPISRPNLTFSTLTVSNMSPEDSSIYLCSVDKQGDYGYTFGSGTRLTVV.

This clone has only a few counts. The rearrangement links TRBV6-6 to TRBJ1-1; maybe TRBD1 (5 bases). This CDR3 has 14 amino acids. Germline V gene data show CDR1 as MNHNY and CDR2 as SVGAGI (reference sequence). V lost 2 bases and J 0 bases, leaving 7 bases between the germline ends. CDR3 in amino acids: CASSYGALNTEAFF. The CDR3 DNA sequence: TGTGCCAGCAGTTACGGGGCACTGAACACTGAAGCTTTCTTT.

V gene TRBV7-9 combines with J gene TRBJ1-2, with D perhaps TRBD1 (5 bases). This CDR3 region has 13 residues. The ends were cut back, 2 bases at V and 5 bases at J, with 9 bases in the middle. In germline, CDR1 is SEHNR, CDR2 FQNEAQ (reference sequence). CDR3: CASSLLSGYGYTF. The CDR3 region has the DNA TGTGCCAGCAGCTTATTGTCAGGGTATGGCTACACCTTC.

CDR3 in DNA: TGTGCCAGCAGCTTAGTTGGGGGGACCGGGGAGCTGTTTTTT. Residues: CASSLVGGTGELFF. The V and J genes are TRBV7-2 and TRBJ2-2; a weak D match, TRBD2 (6 bases). The V end was cut by 1 base, the J end by 5 bases, with 8 bases between. Germline lookup yields CDR1 SGHTA and CDR2 FQGNSA. This CDR3 region has 14 residues.

V usage is TRBV9 and J usage is TRBJ2-5; TRBD2 aligns across 7 bases. V lost 0 bases, J lost 5 bases, and 7 bases stayed unmatched. In germline, CDR1 is SGDLS, CDR2 YYNGEE. The CDR3 is 15 residues long. CDR3: CASSVGGGGGETQYF. CDR3 coding DNA: TGTGCCAGCAGCGTAGGAGGCGGGGGAGGGGAGACCCAGTACTTC.

The V and J genes are TRBV9 and TRBJ2-2; 9 positions agree with TRBD1. The V gene's germline CDR1 is SGDLS and CDR2 YYNGEE. The CDR3 has 14 amino acids. J was trimmed by 7 bases and V by 4 bases; bases with no gene match: 5. The CDR3 sequence is CASSPGQGHGELFF. The CDR3 bases are TGTGCCAGCAGCCCGGGACAGGGTCACGGGGAGCTGTTTTTT.

In its sample, this clone was seen once. V is TRBV19 and J is TRBJ2-7, with TRBD2 matching 9 bases. There are 12 residues in the CDR3. Germline CDR1 reads LNHDA; CDR2 reads SQIVND (reference sequence). The chain's CDR3 is CALSGGSYEQYF. Here the CDR3 DNA reads TGTGCTCTCAGCGGGGGGTCCTACGAGCAGTACTTC.

The V gene is TRBV5-4, the J gene TRBJ1-1; D gene uncertain. CDR1 SGHNT and CDR2 YYREEE come from the germline V gene (reference sequence). Trimming left V 0 bases short and J 3 bases short, with 6 bases between. The length of the CDR3 is 13 residues. The CDR3 spells CASSLATDTEAFF. In DNA, the CDR3 is TGTGCCAGCAGCTTGGCCACGGACACTGAAGCTTTCTTT. The variable domain in full, completed from reference TRBV5-4 and TRBJ1-1, reads ETGVTQSPTHLIKTRGQQVTLRCSSQSGHNTVSWYQQALGQGPQFIFQYYREEENGRGNFPPRFSGLQFPNYSSELNVNALELDDSALYLCASSLATDTEAFFGQGTRLTVV.

This clone was found once. V is TRBV29-1 and J is TRBJ1-1, with a tentative D call TRBD1 (6 bases). The CDR3 has 15 amino acids. The V gene lost 0 bases and the J gene lost 1 base, with 12 bases spanning the gap. Germline assignment: CDR1 SQVTM and CDR2 ANQGSEA. CDR3 loop: CSVEDGGAQNTEAFF. The CDR3 nucleotides are TGCAGCGTTGAAGATGGGGGGGCGCAGAACACTGAAGCTTTCTTT.

In this sample, this clone turned up a few times. The chain joins TRBV7-8 to TRBJ1-5; TRBD1 matches at 8 bases. This CDR3 is 17 amino acids long. J lost 3 bases, V lost 2 bases, and 9 bases had no gene match. Looked up from germline, CDR1 is SGHVS and CDR2 is FQNEAQ. CDR3 nucleotides: TGTGCCAGCAGCTTATTGGCCCGACAGGGGCACAATCAGCCCCAGCATTTT. Translated: CASSLLARQGHNQPQHF.

This clone appeared a few times. Germline is not matched at one junction end, which may reflect a read error. The chain is built from TRBV7-8 and TRBJ2-3; D is perhaps TRBD1 (5 bases). Germline V gene lookup returns CDR1 SGHVS and CDR2 FQNEAQ. The CDR3 runs 18 residues. The CDR3 sequence is CASSLTRRDFRSKDTQYF. CDR3 bases: TGTGCCAGCAGCTTAACCCGCAGGGATTTTCGGAGCAAAGATACGCAGTATTTT. The whole variable domain, filled in from reference TRBV7-8 and TRBJ2-3, reads GAGVSQSPRYKVAKRGQDVALRCDPISGHVSLFWYQQALGQGPEFLTYFQNEAQLDKSGLPSDRFFAERPEGSVSTLKIQRTQQEDSAVYLCASSLTRRDFRSKDTQYFGPGTRLTVL.

The gene calls are TRBV5-1 and TRBJ2-1, with 9 bases identical to TRBD1. The CDR3 is 15 residues long. Germline V gives CDR1 SGHRS, CDR2 YFSETQ. With V trimmed by 2 bases and J by 6 bases, 6 bases remained unmatched. CDR3 bases: TGCGCCAGCAGCTTATTACAGGGGGCGGTCAATGAGCAGTTCTTC. Protein product: CASSLLQGAVNEQFF.

The V gene is TRBV6-1, the J gene TRBJ2-7; TRBD2 is a possible D gene (5 bases). The V end was cut by 0 bases, the J end by 6 bases, with 12 bases between. This CDR3 is built from 14 residues. The germline V gene has CDR1 MNHNS and CDR2 SASEGT. The CDR3 DNA follows: TGTGCCAGCAGTGAAGCGGGAGATGGAGCCGAGCAGTACTTC. Translated: CASSEAGDGAEQYF.

CDR3 sequence reads: CASSSKVRGTEAFF. CDR3 bases: TGTGCCAGCAGTTCAAAGGTTCGGGGGACGGAAGCTTTCTTT. This sequence joins TRBV7-9 and TRBJ1-1; D perhaps matches TRBD1 (5 bases). Trimming took off 6 bases at V and 8 bases at J, with 19 bases between the two ends. CDR1 is SEHNR and CDR2 is FQNEAQ in the germline V gene (reference sequence). The CDR3 is 14 residues long.

V and J are TRBV27 and TRBJ2-7, with TRBD1 matching 10 bases. V dropped 6 bases and J dropped 4; count of bases not matched to a gene: 9. Per germline, CDR1 MNHEY and CDR2 SMNVEV (reference sequence). The CDR3 sequence is 15 residues long. The CDR3 reads CASSRTGTGVYEQYF. In nucleotides, the CDR3 is TGTGCCAGCAGCCGAACCGGGACAGGGGTTTACGAGCAGTACTTC.

The table lists this clone with a few counts. V and J are TRBV29-1 and TRBJ2-2, with 8 bases identical to TRBD2. CDR1 SQVTM and CDR2 ANQGSEA come from the germline V gene. The CDR3 consists of 13 residues. V dropped 5 bases and J dropped 5; count of bases not matched to a gene: 4. The DNA for the CDR3 is TGCAGCGTTAGAGCGGGGGATACCGGGGAGCTGTTTTTT. This sequence encodes CSVRAGDTGELFF.